This is a list of T cell receptor beta chains from one sample in a study of blood T cell repertoires in COVID-19. Some clones are missing from TCRdb's copy, which holds only in-frame ones; the method was immunoSEQ multiplex PCR. The table includes some 340,000 clones, 80% to 85% detected once. What was sequenced was PBMCs or T cells enriched from blood (not recorded which). The receptors here all came from a woman in her forties or fifties who had recovered from COVID-19. Each CDR3 is given without its conserved first and last residue. Only part of the rows carry a size: once, few, many, or a class if the clone is expanded.

TRBV27	10	TRBJ2-3	-	ASSRFRDTQY
TRBV6-2/TRBV6-3	12	TRBJ2-3	-	ASSYSSSSNTQY
TRBV19	9	TRBJ1-2	-	ATDRGYGYT
TRBV5-6	14	TRBJ2-1	-	ASSLEGTGGYNEQF
TRBV4-2	13	TRBJ1-6	-	ASSQDGVGNSPLH
TRBV11-2	13	TRBJ1-2	-	ASSLMPGQGSGYT
TRBV7-2	12	TRBJ1-1	-	ASSLVGQGGEAF
TRBV7-2	13	TRBJ2-2	-	ASSRQRTNTGELF
TRBV10-2	13	TRBJ2-1	-	ASAGRAGVSDEQF
TRBV18	11	TRBJ1-1	-	ASSPRADTEAF
TRBV30	13	TRBJ1-5	few	AWSVPVGGNQPQH
TRBV4-1	15	TRBJ2-3	-	ASSQSPAGGLLDTQY
TRBV30	15	TRBJ2-1	-	AWRRGQGLFLGNEQF
TRBV19	15	TRBJ2-3	-	ASSITTGLASTDTQY
TRBV3-1/TRBV3-2	12	TRBJ1-1	-	ASSQVGGGGEAF
TRBV9	15	TRBJ1-3	once	ASSASMGAASRNTIY
TRBV5-1	13	TRBJ1-1	-	ASSLSRQVNTEAF
TRBV7-2	12	TRBJ2-2	-	ASSPTGNTGELF
TRBV10-1	13	TRBJ2-7	-	ASSPLGRVSDEQY
TRBV19	15	TRBJ2-2	-	ATQPGLALLNTGELF
TRBV19	10	TRBJ2-7	-	ASRSGGSEQY
TRBV2	9	TRBJ1-2	-	ASRGQGGYT
TRBV5-1	15	TRBJ1-5	-	ASRSGRGTDFSQPQH
TRBV6-5	10	TRBJ1-6	-	ASRAYNSPLH
TRBV6-5	11	TRBJ1-2	-	ASGSGGGYGYT
TRBV4-3	14	TRBJ1-2	-	ASSQGRRGAGYGYT
TRBV5-1	13	TRBJ2-1	-	ASSLGDRAYNEQF
TRBV6-2/TRBV6-3	12	TRBJ1-2	-	ASSYSGTGGGYT
TRBV11-3	11	TRBJ2-1	once	ASSSHGTAEQF
TRBV6-5	10	TRBJ2-1	-	ASSPGVNEQF
TRBV7-9	14	TRBJ2-2	-	ASSKPGQGWTGELF
TRBV12-3/TRBV12-4	11	TRBJ1-2	once	ASTSGGAYGYT
TRBV20-1	11	TRBJ1-3	-	SASLAGSDTIY
TRBV4-1	13	TRBJ1-2	-	ASSQDDRGDYGYT
TRBV5-1	15	TRBJ2-5	-	ASSGGLAGALQETQY
TRBV4-3	16	TRBJ1-4	-	ASSQDWGPHKTNEKLF
TRBV7-8	14	TRBJ1-2	-	ASSFLPTGSIDGYT
TRBV5-1	11	TRBJ2-1	-	ASSPDRYNEQF
TRBV5-5	11	TRBJ2-7	-	ASSSESWLEQY
TRBV27	11	TRBJ2-5	-	ASRRTGQETQY
TRBV12-3/TRBV12-4	11	TRBJ1-5	-	ASSRHRGQPQH
TRBV5-6	16	TRBJ2-3	-	ASSFDRVLAGFTDTQY
TRBV5-8	15	TRBJ2-3	-	ASSQGLAGVVTDTQY
TRBV30	11	TRBJ1-1	-	AWTLYSGTEAF
TRBV5-1	15	TRBJ1-4	-	ASSWDFSEATNEKLF
TRBV5-8	15	TRBJ1-5	-	ASSSPGAGYSNQPQH